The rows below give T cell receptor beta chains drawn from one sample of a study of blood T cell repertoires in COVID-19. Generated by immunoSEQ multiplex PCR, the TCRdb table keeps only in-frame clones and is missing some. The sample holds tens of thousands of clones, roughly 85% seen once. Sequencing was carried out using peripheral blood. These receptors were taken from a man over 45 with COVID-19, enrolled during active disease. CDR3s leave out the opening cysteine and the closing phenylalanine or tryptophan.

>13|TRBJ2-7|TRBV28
ASSIMAGSSYEQY
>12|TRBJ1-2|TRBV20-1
SASALTGGYGYT
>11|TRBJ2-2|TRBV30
AWSATFTGELF
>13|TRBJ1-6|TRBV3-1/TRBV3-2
ASSQLGQRNSPLH
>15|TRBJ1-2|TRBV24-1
ATSDPQGAKGHYGYT
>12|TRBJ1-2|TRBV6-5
ASSYGTENYGYT
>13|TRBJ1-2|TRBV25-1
ASSESTGLGYGYT
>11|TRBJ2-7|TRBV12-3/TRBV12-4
ASSLASSYEQY
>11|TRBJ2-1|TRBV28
ASSEAGSREQF
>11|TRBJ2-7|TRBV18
ASSRQGAYEQY
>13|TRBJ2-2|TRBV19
AAKYGTMDTGELF
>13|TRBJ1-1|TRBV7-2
ASSLAAGRNTEAF
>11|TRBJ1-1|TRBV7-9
ASSHLTPPEAF
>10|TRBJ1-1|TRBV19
ATEGVFTEAF
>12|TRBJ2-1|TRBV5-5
ASSLGQGVREQF
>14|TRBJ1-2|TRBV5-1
ASSLVTVANGDGYT
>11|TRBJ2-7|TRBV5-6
ASSHDMVYEQY
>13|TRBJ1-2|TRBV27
ASSFRGQGHYGYT
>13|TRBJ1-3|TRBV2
ASSRRGASGNTIY
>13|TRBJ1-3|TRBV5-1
ASSVTGLLGNTIY
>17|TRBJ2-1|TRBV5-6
ASSLRTSGVGSERNEQF
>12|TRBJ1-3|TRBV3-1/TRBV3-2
ASSPPGGGNTIY
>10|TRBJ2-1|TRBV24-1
AAGGGLNEQF
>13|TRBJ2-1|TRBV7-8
ASSSPGGSYNEQF
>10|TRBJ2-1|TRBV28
ASTPLTGEQF
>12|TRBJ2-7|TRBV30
AWGTSGIYNEQY
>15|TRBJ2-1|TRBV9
ASSVWGTSGIYNEQF
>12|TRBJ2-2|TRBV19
ASIPGGPTGELF
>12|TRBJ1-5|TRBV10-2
ASSAGGSNQPQH